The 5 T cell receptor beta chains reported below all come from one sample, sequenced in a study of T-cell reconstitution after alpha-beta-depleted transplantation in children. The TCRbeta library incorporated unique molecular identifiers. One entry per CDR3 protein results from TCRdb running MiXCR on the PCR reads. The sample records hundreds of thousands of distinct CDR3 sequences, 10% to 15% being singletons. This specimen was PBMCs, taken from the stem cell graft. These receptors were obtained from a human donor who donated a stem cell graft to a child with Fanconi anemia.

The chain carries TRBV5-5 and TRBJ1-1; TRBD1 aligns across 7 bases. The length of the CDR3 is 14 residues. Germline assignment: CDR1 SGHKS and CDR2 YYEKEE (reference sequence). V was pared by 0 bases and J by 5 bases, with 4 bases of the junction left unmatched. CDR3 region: CASSLGQGQTEAFF. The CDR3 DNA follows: TGTGCCAGCAGCTTGGGACAGGGTCAGACTGAAGCTTTCTTT.

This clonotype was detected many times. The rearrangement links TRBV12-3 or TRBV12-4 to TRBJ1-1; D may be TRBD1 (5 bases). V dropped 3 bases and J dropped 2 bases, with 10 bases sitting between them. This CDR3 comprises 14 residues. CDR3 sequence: CASSFSGQNTEAFF. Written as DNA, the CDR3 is TGTGCCAGCAGTTTTTCGGGGCAAAACACTGAAGCTTTCTTT.

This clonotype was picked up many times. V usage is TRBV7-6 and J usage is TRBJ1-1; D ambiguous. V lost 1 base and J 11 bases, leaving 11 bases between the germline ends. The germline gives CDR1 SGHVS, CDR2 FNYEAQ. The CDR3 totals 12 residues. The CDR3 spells CASSLDGFGAFF. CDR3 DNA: TGTGCCAGCAGCTTAGATGGGTTTGGCGCTTTCTTT.

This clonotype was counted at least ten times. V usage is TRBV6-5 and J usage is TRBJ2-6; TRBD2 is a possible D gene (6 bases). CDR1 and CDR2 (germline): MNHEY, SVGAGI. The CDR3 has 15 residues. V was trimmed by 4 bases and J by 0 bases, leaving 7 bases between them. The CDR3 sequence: CASSWGGSGANVLTF. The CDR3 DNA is TGTGCCAGCAGTTGGGGAGGCTCTGGGGCCAACGTCCTGACTTTC.

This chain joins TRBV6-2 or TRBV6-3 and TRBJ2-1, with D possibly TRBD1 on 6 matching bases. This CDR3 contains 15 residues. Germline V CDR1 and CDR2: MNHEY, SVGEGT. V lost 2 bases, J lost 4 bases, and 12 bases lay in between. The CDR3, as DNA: TGTGCCAGCAGTTACACGGCAGGGGTTTACAATGAGCAGTTCTTC. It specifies CASSYTAGVYNEQFF.